This record looks at one T cell receptor beta chain sequence and its context. Its antigen remains unidentified. The data belong to a study of shared clonotypes between healthy human individuals. Study as a whole: Each donor had three CD4 naive, three CD4 memory, two CD8 naive and one CD8 memory plate. Study-level points and caveats: All-four-donor shared clonotypes had higher generation probabilities than non-shared clonotypes did.

Data came from immunoSEQ multiplex PCR; TCRdb stores just in-frame clones and leaves some out. The sample lists 740,000 or so clones, 55% to 85% seen once, with around 1.8% in the top ten. Input material: memory CD4+ T cells sorted from blood. Sample subset: CD45RA-negative fraction. The TCR was taken from a woman in her twenties or thirties in good health.

The CDR3 DNA sequence: TGTGCCAGTAGTATGGGGACTAGCGACCGTGGGGAGCAGTTCTTC. Translated: CASSMGTSDRGEQFF. The chain employs TRBV19 and TRBJ2-1, with 10 nucleotides matching TRBD2. This CDR3 spans 15 amino acids. V lost 3 bases and J lost 10; bases outside the gene matches: 9. Per the germline V gene, CDR1 is LNHDA and CDR2 is SQIVND (reference sequence).